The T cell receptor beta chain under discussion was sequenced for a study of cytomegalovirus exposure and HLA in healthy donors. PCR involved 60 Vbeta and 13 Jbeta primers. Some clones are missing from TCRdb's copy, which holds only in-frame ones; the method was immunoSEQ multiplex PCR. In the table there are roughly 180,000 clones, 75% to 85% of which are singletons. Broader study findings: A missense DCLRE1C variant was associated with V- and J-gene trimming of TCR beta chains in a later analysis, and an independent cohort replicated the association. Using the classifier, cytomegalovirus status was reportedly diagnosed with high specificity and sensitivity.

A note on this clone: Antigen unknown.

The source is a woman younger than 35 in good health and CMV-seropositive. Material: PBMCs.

CDR3 nucleotide sequence: TGTGCCAGCAGCTTAGCGGGCGGGGGGGCATGGGAGACCCAGTACTTC. As protein: CASSLAGGGAWETQYF. This chain uses TRBV11-2 with TRBJ2-5; 9 nucleotides agree with TRBD2. The germline V gene encodes CDR1 SGHAT and CDR2 FQNNGV. This CDR3 is 16 amino acids long. V gave up 1 base and J gave up 5 bases; unmatched junction bases: 8.